This TCR beta chain comes out of a study of shared clonotypes between healthy human individuals. General study points: Larger richness was generally estimated for naive than memory subsets. It was expected that sequencing depth would affect clonotype sharing among donors.

This clone has more than one count but fewer than ten. As yet, its antigen is unknown. The V gene's germline CDR1 is MDHEN and CDR2 SYDVKM. The V end was cut by 5 bases, the J end by 6 bases, with 11 bases between. The CDR3 is 13 residues long. Replicate PCRs for sorted subsets used 200 to 250 ng DNA; this equaled tens of thousands of T cell genomes. Using immunoSEQ multiplex PCR, the repertoire was profiled, and TCRdb retains in-frame clones only, with some absent. The table includes about 2.4 million clones, roughly 93% detected once. Sequenced input: naive CD4+ T cells from PBMCs. Subset given: CD45RA+ positively selected. V and J are TRBV28 and TRBJ1-5; no clear D. This clonotype originated in a man aged 18 to 29 in good health. Some clones in this sample may be carry-over from other donors' samples. The CDR3 protein is CASSRFWGQPQHF. The CDR3 DNA reads as TGTGCCAGCAGTAGGTTTTGGGGTCAGCCCCAGCATTTT.